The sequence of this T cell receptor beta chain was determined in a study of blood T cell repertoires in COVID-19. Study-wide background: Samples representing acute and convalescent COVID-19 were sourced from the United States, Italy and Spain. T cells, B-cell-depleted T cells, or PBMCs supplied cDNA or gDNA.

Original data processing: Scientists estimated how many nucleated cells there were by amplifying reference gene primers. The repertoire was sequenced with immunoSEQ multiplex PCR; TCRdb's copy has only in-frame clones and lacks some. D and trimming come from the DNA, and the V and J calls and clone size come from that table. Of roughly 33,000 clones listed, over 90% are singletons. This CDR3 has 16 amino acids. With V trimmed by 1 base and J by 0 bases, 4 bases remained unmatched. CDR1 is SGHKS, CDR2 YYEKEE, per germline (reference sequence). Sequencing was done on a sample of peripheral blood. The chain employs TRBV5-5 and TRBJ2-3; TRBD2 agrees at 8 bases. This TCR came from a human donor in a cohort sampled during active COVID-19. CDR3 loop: CASSLFVAGSTDTQYF. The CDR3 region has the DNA TGTGCCAGCAGCTTGTTCGTAGCGGGAAGCACAGATACGCAGTATTTT.